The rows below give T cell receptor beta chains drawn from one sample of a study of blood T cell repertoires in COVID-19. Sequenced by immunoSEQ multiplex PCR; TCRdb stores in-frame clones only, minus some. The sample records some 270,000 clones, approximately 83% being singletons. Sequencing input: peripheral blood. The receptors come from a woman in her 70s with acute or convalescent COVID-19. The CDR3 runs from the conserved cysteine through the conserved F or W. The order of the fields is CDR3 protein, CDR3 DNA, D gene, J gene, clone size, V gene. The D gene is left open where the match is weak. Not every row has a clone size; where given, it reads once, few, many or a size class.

CDR3 protein: CSAGGQGVKEQYF
CDR3 DNA: TGCAGTGCTGGTGGACAGGGGGTGAAAGAGCAGTACTTC
D gene: TRBD1
J gene: TRBJ2-7
clone size: -
V gene: TRBV20-1

CDR3 protein: CASSSGVYTEAFF
CDR3 DNA: TGTGCCAGCAGTTCGGGGGTTTACACTGAAGCTTTCTTT
D gene: -
J gene: TRBJ1-1
clone size: -
V gene: TRBV12-3/TRBV12-4

CDR3 protein: CASSLLGTPELFF
CDR3 DNA: TGTGCCAGCAGCTTGTTAGGGACACCGGAGCTGTTTTTT
D gene: -
J gene: TRBJ2-2
clone size: -
V gene: TRBV5-4

CDR3 protein: CASGRGNNSPLHF
CDR3 DNA: TGTGCCAGCGGGAGGGGGAACAATTCACCCCTCCACTTT
D gene: -
J gene: TRBJ1-6
clone size: -
V gene: TRBV2

CDR3 protein: CASSPRTADTEAFF
CDR3 DNA: TGCGCCAGCAGCCCCCGGACAGCCGACACTGAAGCTTTCTTT
D gene: -
J gene: TRBJ1-1
clone size: -
V gene: TRBV5-1

CDR3 protein: CASSLGSGTGNWDEQFF
CDR3 DNA: TGCGCCAGCAGCTTGGGCTCCGGGACAGGGAACTGGGATGAGCAGTTCTTC
D gene: TRBD1
J gene: TRBJ2-1
clone size: -
V gene: TRBV5-1

CDR3 protein: CASSQGQVSEAFF
CDR3 DNA: TGTGCCAGCAGCCAAGGGCAGGTCTCTGAAGCTTTCTTT
D gene: -
J gene: TRBJ1-1
clone size: -
V gene: TRBV3-1/TRBV3-2

CDR3 protein: CASSLAATNTGELFF
CDR3 DNA: TGTGCCAGCAGCTTGGCAGCGACGAACACCGGGGAGCTGTTTTTT
D gene: -
J gene: TRBJ2-2
clone size: -
V gene: TRBV5-5

CDR3 protein: CASSTLTGLVKHEQYF
CDR3 DNA: TGTGCCAGCAGCACTCTGACGGGACTAGTAAAACACGAGCAGTACTTC
D gene: TRBD2
J gene: TRBJ2-7
clone size: few
V gene: TRBV13

CDR3 protein: CASSILESTVYGYTF
CDR3 DNA: TGTGCCAGTAGTATTCTTGAGAGTACCGTCTATGGCTACACCTTC
D gene: -
J gene: TRBJ1-2
clone size: -
V gene: TRBV19

CDR3 protein: CASSTELAGPSYEQYF
CDR3 DNA: TGTGCCAGTAGTACCGAACTAGCGGGGCCCTCCTACGAGCAGTACTTC
D gene: TRBD2
J gene: TRBJ2-7
clone size: -
V gene: TRBV19

CDR3 protein: CSVDAGVGTEAFF
CDR3 DNA: TGCAGCGTTGATGCAGGGGTGGGCACTGAAGCTTTCTTT
D gene: -
J gene: TRBJ1-1
clone size: -
V gene: TRBV29-1

CDR3 protein: CASSKTVNTEAFF
CDR3 DNA: TGTGCCAGCAGTAAGACAGTGAACACTGAAGCTTTCTTT
D gene: -
J gene: TRBJ1-1
clone size: -
V gene: TRBV6-5

CDR3 protein: CASSQDPTTSYEQYF
CDR3 DNA: TGTGCCAGCAGCCAAGATCCGACTACCTCCTACGAGCAGTACTTC
D gene: -
J gene: TRBJ2-7
clone size: -
V gene: TRBV4-2

CDR3 protein: CASSQGLDVGRNGYTF
CDR3 DNA: TGTGCCAGCAGCCAAGGCCTCGACGTTGGGAGGAATGGCTACACCTTC
D gene: -
J gene: TRBJ1-2
clone size: -
V gene: TRBV3-1/TRBV3-2

CDR3 protein: CASSGTARWNTEAFF
CDR3 DNA: TGTGCCAGCAGTGGGACAGCGCGCTGGAACACTGAAGCTTTCTTT
D gene: TRBD1
J gene: TRBJ1-1
clone size: -
V gene: TRBV6-6

CDR3 protein: CASSFRGGEFQGEQFF
CDR3 DNA: TGTGCCAGCAGCTTCAGGGGTGGCGAATTCCAGGGTGAGCAGTTCTTC
D gene: -
J gene: TRBJ2-1
clone size: -
V gene: TRBV11-2

CDR3 protein: CASRTRESEAFF
CDR3 DNA: TGTGCCAGCAGGACCAGGGAATCTGAAGCTTTCTTT
D gene: -
J gene: TRBJ1-1
clone size: -
V gene: TRBV6-6

CDR3 protein: CASRTQGWGKLFF
CDR3 DNA: TGTGCCAGCAGGACACAGGGGTGGGGAAAACTGTTTTTT
D gene: TRBD1
J gene: TRBJ1-4
clone size: -
V gene: TRBV6-6

CDR3 protein: CASSPMDRKKGPYGYTF
CDR3 DNA: TGTGCCAGCTCACCGATGGACAGGAAAAAGGGCCCCTATGGCTACACCTTC
D gene: TRBD1
J gene: TRBJ1-2
clone size: -
V gene: TRBV18

CDR3 protein: CASSLRGGEQYF
CDR3 DNA: TGTGCCAGCAGCTTACGGGGTGGCGAGCAGTACTTC
D gene: -
J gene: TRBJ2-7
clone size: -
V gene: TRBV7-3

CDR3 protein: CASSEGRGRVNTEAFF
CDR3 DNA: TGTGCCAGCAGTGAAGGGAGGGGGAGGGTGAACACTGAAGCTTTCTTT
D gene: -
J gene: TRBJ1-1
clone size: -
V gene: TRBV25-1

CDR3 protein: CASSLQGARETQYF
CDR3 DNA: TGTGCCAGTAGCCTTCAGGGGGCACGAGAGACCCAGTACTTC
D gene: TRBD1
J gene: TRBJ2-5
clone size: -
V gene: TRBV19

CDR3 protein: CASSPTRALNEKLFF
CDR3 DNA: TGTGCCAGCAGCCCGACGAGGGCGCTTAATGAAAAACTGTTTTTT
D gene: -
J gene: TRBJ1-4
clone size: -
V gene: TRBV3-1/TRBV3-2

CDR3 protein: CASSRGGPYEQYF
CDR3 DNA: TGTGCCAGCAGCCGTGGAGGCCCCTACGAGCAGTACTTC
D gene: -
J gene: TRBJ2-7
clone size: -
V gene: TRBV12-3/TRBV12-4

CDR3 protein: CASSITRGVSSPLHF
CDR3 DNA: TGTGCCAGCAGTATTACCAGGGGTGTAAGTTCACCCCTCCACTTT
D gene: -
J gene: TRBJ1-6
clone size: -
V gene: TRBV11-2

CDR3 protein: CAISPWRGVGTGTDTQYF
CDR3 DNA: TGTGCCATCTCACCGTGGCGAGGGGTGGGGACAGGCACAGATACGCAGTATTTT
D gene: TRBD1
J gene: TRBJ2-3
clone size: -
V gene: TRBV10-3

CDR3 protein: CASSYSWQVNEKLFF
CDR3 DNA: TGTGCCAGCAGCTACAGTTGGCAGGTTAATGAAAAACTGTTTTTT
D gene: -
J gene: TRBJ1-4
clone size: -
V gene: TRBV5-5

CDR3 protein: CASRSVNTEAFF
CDR3 DNA: TGTGCCAGTAGGTCCGTGAACACTGAAGCTTTCTTT
D gene: -
J gene: TRBJ1-1
clone size: -
V gene: TRBV19